This TCR beta chain stems from a study of beta chain features in type 1 diabetes. About the study: Examination spanned 90 million to 140 million sorted cells from all samples.

In all sorted populations, purity surpassed 98%. Expressed TCRB transcripts were sequenced because the isolated RNA had all been reverse transcribed beforehand. Sequencing was performed with immunoSEQ multiplex PCR; in TCRdb, only in-frame clones are kept and a portion is missing. The sample has 200,000 to 250,000 clones; under 70% are singletons. The V gene lost 3 bases and the J gene lost 6 bases, with 14 bases spanning the gap. CDR3 length: 14 residues. The germline CDR1 and CDR2 sequences are SGHAT and FQNNGV. The clonotype comes from a man aged 25-45 years in good health. The chain has TRBV11-2 and TRBJ2-5, with D possibly matching TRBD2 (6 bases). Sequencing input: naive CD4+ T cells from blood. CDR3 sequence: CASSFGREVKTQYF. DNA for the CDR3: TGTGCCAGCAGCTTTGGCAGGGAGGTTAAGACCCAGTACTTC.